This T cell receptor (beta chain) was observed in a study of pediatric ulcerative colitis. During colonoscopy, one to two rectal pinch biopsies were collected. Ulcerative colitis patients received no immunosuppressive medication before the diagnostic colonoscopy. Trimming shortened V by 1 base and J by 5 bases, and 5 bases separated the two germline ends. The CDR3 has 13 residues. The germline V gene has CDR1 SEHNR and CDR2 FQNEAQ (reference sequence). With regard to this clone: What it binds is not known.

Measured with immunoSEQ multiplex PCR; TCRdb has only the in-frame clones, and not every one. Of fewer than 20,000 clones listed, roughly 74% are singletons. Overall study results and limits: A couple of patients' blood samples yielded substantially fewer templates. Two rectal CDR3 clonotypes occurred in all ulcerative colitis patients. Repertoires came from total lymphocyte DNA, not specific subsets.

Sequences were obtained from gut tissue. This sequence was found in a boy between 10 and 17 years old with moderate ulcerative colitis. The chain couples TRBV7-9 to TRBJ2-2, with no clear D. DNA of the CDR3: TGTGCCAGCAGCTTAGGGGGTACCGGGGAGCTGTTTTTT. It codes for CASSLGGTGELFF.